This T cell receptor beta chain was identified during a study of T-cell memory formation after mild COVID-19. Constant-segment-primed 5'RACE gave TCR alpha and TCR beta cDNA libraries with sample barcodes and UMIs. TCRdb recomputed calls from the 5' RACE reads with MiXCR, one row per CDR3 protein. The sample records roughly 400,000 distinct CDR3 sequences, approximately 25% being singletons. Points on this clonotype: What it binds is unknown.

Study results and limitations: The study found balanced CD4/CD8 in clones contracting day 15 to 85 and a CD4+ lean in later expanders. Some clones that responded turned up in pre-infection memory, which suggests that cross-reactive memory joined in.

The TCR originated in an adult woman who had mild COVID-19 (a few samples of this study predate the infection). Cell type and time point are not known. Sequencing input: PBMCs or a T cell subset sorted from them (not recorded which).

CDR3 in amino acids: CASSQDIQDRDTEAFF. CDR3 sequence (DNA): TGTGCCAGCAGCCAAGATATTCAGGACAGGGACACTGAAGCTTTCTTT. The rearrangement links TRBV14 to TRBJ1-1, with TRBD1 identical over 8 bases. This CDR3 has 16 residues. V was clipped by 0 bases and J by 3 bases; unmatched bases: 6. CDR1 and CDR2 from the germline V gene are SGHDN and FVKESK.